Listed below are T cell receptor beta chains from one sample, sequenced in a study of technical replicates of blood from a handful of donors. The repertoire was sequenced with immunoSEQ multiplex PCR; TCRdb's copy has only in-frame clones and lacks some. There are 75,000 to 100,000 clones in the sample; roughly 96% occur only once, and approximately 0.37% lies in the top ten. The sequencing sample was made of T cells isolated from PBMCs. These receptors were collected from a human donor in good health. Each CDR3 is given with its conserved first and last residue. The D gene is left open where the match is weak. Not all rows give a size; the values are once, few, many and, for expanded clones, a class.

clone_size	d_call	v_call	j_call	cdr3_aa	cdr3_nt
NA	NA	TRBV5-6	TRBJ2-6	CASSPAGETGANVLTF	TGTGCCAGCAGCCCCGCAGGGGAGACTGGGGCCAACGTCCTGACTTTC
NA	TRBD2	TRBV11-3	TRBJ2-1	CASSLTTLFSGRHYNEQFF	TGTGCCAGCAGCTTAACGACCCTTTTTAGCGGGAGACACTACAATGAGCAGTTCTTC
NA	TRBD1	TRBV28	TRBJ2-7	CASSLPDRGHSYEQYF	TGTGCCAGCAGTCTTCCGGACAGGGGGCACTCCTACGAGCAGTACTTC
NA	NA	TRBV27	TRBJ2-6	CASSLAPGSGANVLTF	TGTGCCAGCAGTTTGGCCCCCGGGTCTGGGGCCAACGTCCTGACTTTC
NA	TRBD1	TRBV19	TRBJ2-7	CASKRDRAYEQYF	TGTGCCAGTAAGAGGGACAGGGCTTACGAGCAGTACTTC
NA	NA	TRBV11-2	TRBJ2-7	CASSPRTRREQYF	TGTGCCAGCAGCCCAAGAACCCGGAGGGAGCAGTACTTC
NA	TRBD1	TRBV15	TRBJ1-4	CATSGQGRDEKLFF	TGTGCCACCAGCGGACAGGGTCGGGATGAAAAACTGTTTTTT
NA	NA	TRBV6-6	TRBJ1-3	CASSYSGARGNTIYF	TGTGCCAGCAGTTACTCGGGGGCAAGAGGAAACACCATATATTTT
once	NA	TRBV5-1	TRBJ1-2	CASSLGQGGGYTF	TGCGCCAGCAGCTTGGGTCAGGGAGGCGGCTACACCTTC
NA	TRBD1	TRBV5-1	TRBJ1-3	CASSSTGAAGNTIYF	TGCGCCAGCAGCTCGACAGGGGCCGCCGGGAACACCATATATTTT
NA	NA	TRBV11-2	TRBJ2-1	CASSLAPTGTPEDEQFF	TGTGCCAGCAGCTTAGCGCCTACAGGGACCCCCGAGGATGAGCAGTTCTTC
NA	TRBD1	TRBV4-1	TRBJ2-5	CASSQDSYRGETQYF	TGCGCCAGCAGCCAAGATTCATACAGGGGAGAGACCCAGTACTTC
NA	NA	TRBV7-3	TRBJ2-2	CASSFDSHGELFF	TGTGCCAGCAGCTTTGACAGTCACGGGGAGCTGTTTTTT
NA	NA	TRBV30	TRBJ2-1	CAWSELPNEQFF	TGTGCCTGGAGTGAACTACCTAATGAGCAGTTCTTC
NA	TRBD2	TRBV7-6	TRBJ2-3	CASSLGPGGHGDTQYF	TGTGCCAGCAGCTTAGGTCCGGGAGGGCATGGAGATACGCAGTATTTT
NA	NA	TRBV11-3	TRBJ2-7	CASSVRQTYEQYF	TGTGCCAGCAGCGTTAGACAGACCTACGAGCAGTACTTC
NA	NA	TRBV7-2	TRBJ1-1	CASSLTENPFF	TGTGCCAGCAGCTTAACAGAAAACCCTTTCTTT
NA	TRBD1	TRBV7-9	TRBJ2-1	CASSLVAGGVDEQFF	TGTGCCAGCAGCTTAGTTGCAGGGGGTGTCGATGAGCAGTTCTTC
NA	TRBD2	TRBV15	TRBJ2-3	CATSREGLAGSSDTQYF	TGTGCCACCAGCAGAGAGGGACTAGCGGGATCGTCAGATACGCAGTATTTT
NA	NA	TRBV7-3	TRBJ2-3	CASSFKGADTQYF	TGTGCCAGCAGCTTTAAGGGAGCAGATACGCAGTATTTT
NA	NA	TRBV27	TRBJ2-4	CASSLGGIQYF	TGTGCCAGCAGTCTCGGCGGCATTCAGTACTTC
NA	TRBD2	TRBV4-2	TRBJ2-7	CASSQTSTSVFYEQYF	TGTGCCAGCAGCCAAACAAGCACTAGCGTATTCTACGAGCAGTACTTC
NA	TRBD2	TRBV5-6	TRBJ2-3	CASRGLGVRTQYF	TGTGCCAGCAGGGGACTAGGAGTACGTACGCAGTATTTT
NA	NA	TRBV6-5	TRBJ1-2	CASSYSRRENYGYTF	TGTGCCAGCAGTTACTCGAGGAGGGAGAACTATGGCTACACCTTC
NA	TRBD2	TRBV5-1	TRBJ2-2	CASSSGLAIGTGELFF	TGCGCCAGCAGCTCGGGACTAGCGATAGGCACCGGGGAGCTGTTTTTT
NA	NA	TRBV4-3	TRBJ2-2	CASSQVRRSELFF	TGCGCCAGCAGCCAAGTGAGGAGGTCTGAGCTGTTTTTT
NA	NA	TRBV9	TRBJ2-1	CASSVGSLSSDEQFF	TGTGCCAGCAGCGTAGGATCCCTGAGTAGCGATGAGCAGTTCTTC
NA	TRBD1	TRBV7-9	TRBJ1-2	CASSPPGQGSYGYTF	TGTGCCAGCAGCCCCCCGGGACAGGGGAGCTATGGCTACACCTTC
NA	TRBD1	TRBV30	TRBJ2-3	CASRGQYTDTQYF	TGTGCCAGCAGGGGACAGTACACAGATACGCAGTATTTT
NA	NA	TRBV29-1	TRBJ2-7	CSVRESPYEQYF	TGCAGCGTTCGGGAGTCACCCTACGAGCAGTACTTC
NA	TRBD1	TRBV23-1	TRBJ1-5	CALRTGNYSNQPQHF	TGCGCCCTCCGGACAGGAAATTATAGCAATCAGCCCCAGCATTTT
NA	NA	TRBV7-3	TRBJ2-1	CASSLDFRSYNEQFF	TGTGCCAGCAGCTTAGACTTCCGCTCCTACAATGAGCAGTTCTTC
NA	TRBD2	TRBV9	TRBJ2-5	CASSVGTSSASQYF	TGTGCCAGCAGCGTTGGGACTAGCTCGGCGTCCCAGTACTTC
NA	TRBD2	TRBV4-1	TRBJ2-7	CASSQVVGGYEQYF	TGCGCCAGCAGCCAAGTAGTGGGAGGGTACGAGCAGTACTTC
NA	NA	TRBV4-1	TRBJ2-6	CASSQSGPGANVLTF	TGCGCCAGCAGCCAATCAGGGCCCGGGGCCAACGTCCTGACTTTC
NA	TRBD1	TRBV6-6	TRBJ1-2	CASSISTGTGLYGYTF	TGTGCCAGCAGTATATCGACCGGGACAGGGCTATATGGCTACACCTTC
NA	TRBD1	TRBV9	TRBJ1-2	CASSGGDREHYGYTF	TGTGCCAGCAGCGGGGGGGACAGGGAGCACTATGGCTACACCTTC
NA	NA	TRBV30	TRBJ1-5	CAWGGKGNQPQHF	TGTGCCTGGGGGGGCAAGGGCAATCAGCCCCAGCATTTT
NA	TRBD1	TRBV28	TRBJ1-5	CASSVGTQGDQPQHF	TGTGCCAGCAGTGTCGGTACGCAGGGGGATCAGCCCCAGCATTTT
NA	TRBD2	TRBV6-6	TRBJ2-1	CASREGHSVYNEQFF	TGTGCTTCTCGGGAGGGCCATTCAGTCTACAATGAGCAGTTCTTC
NA	TRBD2	TRBV10-3	TRBJ2-1	CAISESDGGRNNEQFF	TGTGCCATCAGTGAGTCGGACGGCGGGAGGAACAATGAGCAGTTCTTC
NA	NA	TRBV9	TRBJ2-3	CASSVVQGLSTDTQYF	TGTGCCAGCAGCGTAGTTCAGGGGCTAAGCACAGATACGCAGTATTTT
NA	NA	TRBV19	TRBJ1-2	CASSPGLTNYGYTF	TGTGCCAGTAGTCCGGGTCTAACTAACTATGGCTACACCTTC
NA	NA	TRBV29-1	TRBJ2-7	CSVRGGSSYEQYF	TGCAGCGTTAGGGGCGGTAGCTCCTACGAGCAGTACTTC
NA	NA	TRBV4-2	TRBJ1-4	CASSQVSSNEKLFF	TGTGCCAGCAGCCAAGTCTCCTCTAATGAAAAACTGTTTTTT
NA	NA	TRBV6-6	TRBJ2-7	CASTKQESYEQYF	TGTGCCAGCACTAAACAGGAATCCTACGAGCAGTACTTC
NA	TRBD1	TRBV7-2	TRBJ1-5	CASSLASGGGSNQPQHF	TGTGCCAGCAGCTTAGCATCAGGGGGCGGCAGCAATCAGCCCCAGCATTTT
NA	TRBD1	TRBV19	TRBJ1-2	CASSIDRGTGGGYTF	TGTGCCAGTAGTATAGATCGGGGAACAGGGGGCGGCTACACCTTC
NA	TRBD1	TRBV18	TRBJ2-3	CASSRLTGFERDTQYF	TGTGCCAGCTCTCGTCTGACAGGGTTTGAAAGAGATACGCAGTATTTT
once	NA	TRBV6-5	TRBJ2-4	CASSQGNIQYF	TGTGCCAGCAGTCAGGGGAACATTCAGTACTTC
NA	NA	TRBV28	TRBJ2-2	CASSPTTDTGELFF	TGTGCCAGCAGTCCGACTACAGACACCGGGGAGCTGTTTTTT